This record covers a single TCR beta chain. Its target is unknown. This record comes from a study of OX40 agonist ivuxolimab in advanced cancers. The study, taken as a whole, reports: CD4+ and CD8+ blood T cells expanded clonally by week 6 at 0.1 to 3.0 mg/kg.

The CDR3 covers 14 residues. Per the germline V gene, CDR1 is MNHEY and CDR2 is SMNVEV (reference sequence). With V trimmed by 6 bases and J by 1 base, 5 bases remained unmatched. Measured with immunoSEQ multiplex PCR; TCRdb has only the in-frame clones, and not every one. The repertoire holds 45,000 to 50,000 clones, with 70% to 90% as singletons. The chain combines TRBV27 with TRBJ2-7; 8 bases agree with TRBD2. This specimen was CD4+ or CD8+ T cells sorted from blood, taken in a trial of the OX40 agonist ivuxolimab. This sequence originates from an adult with an advanced solid tumor such as melanoma, head and neck, liver or kidney cancer. The CDR3 nucleotides read TGTGCCAGCAGGGACGGGGGGGGTTCCTACGAGCAGTACTTC. Its protein product is CASRDGGGSYEQYF.